These T cell receptor beta chains were read from a single sample in a study of T cells in Graves' hyperthyroidism and ophthalmopathy. Using its own MiXCR run on the multiplex PCR reads, TCRdb lists one record per CDR3 protein. The data show hundreds of thousands of distinct CDR3 sequences, roughly 13% seen once. Sequenced input: blood. The receptors were gathered from a woman aged 18-35 years with Graves' hyperthyroidism. CDR3s include the opening cysteine and the closing phenylalanine or tryptophan. A D gene is named only where the DNA matches it firmly. Size tells how often a clone was seen (once, few, many) or the class of an expanded clone, and some rows leave it out.

D: .
J: TRBJ2-6
size: many
V: TRBV25-1
length: 20
CDR3: CASSEYPRWQAGSGANVLTF
DNA: TGTGCCAGCAGTGAATACCCTCGTTGGCAGGCAGGCTCTGGGGCCAACGTCCTGACTTTC

D: TRBD1
J: TRBJ1-2
size: many
V: TRBV5-1
length: 17
CDR3: CASSYPSTGQGNSGYTF
DNA: TGCGCCAGCAGCTACCCATCGACAGGACAGGGGAATTCCGGCTACACCTTC

D: TRBD2
J: TRBJ2-5
size: .
V: TRBV14
length: 16
CDR3: CASTPGLAGFGETQYF
DNA: TGTGCCAGCACCCCAGGACTAGCGGGATTTGGAGAGACCCAGTACTTC

D: TRBD1
J: TRBJ1-2
size: many
V: TRBV28
length: 15
CDR3: CASSTTGTGATGYTF
DNA: TGTGCCAGCAGTACTACCGGGACAGGGGCGACTGGCTACACCTTC

D: .
J: TRBJ2-7
size: .
V: TRBV5-1
length: 17
CDR3: CASSLVADTQGAYEQYF
DNA: TGCGCCAGCAGCTTGGTAGCCGACACACAAGGAGCCTACGAGCAGTACTTC

D: .
J: TRBJ2-7
size: many
V: TRBV27
length: 12
CDR3: CASRTDSYEQYF
DNA: TGTGCCAGCAGAACAGATTCCTACGAGCAGTACTTC

D: .
J: TRBJ1-2
size: .
V: TRBV4-3
length: 15
CDR3: CASSQEGLSNYGYTF
DNA: TGCGCCAGCAGCCAAGAAGGACTTTCTAACTATGGCTACACCTTC

D: .
J: TRBJ1-2
size: many
V: TRBV24-1
length: 13
CDR3: CATWGGGNYGYTF
DNA: TGTGCCACCTGGGGGGGAGGAAACTATGGCTACACCTTC

D: TRBD1
J: TRBJ1-1
size: many
V: TRBV9
length: 17
CDR3: CASSANDRVPMNTEAFF
DNA: TGTGCCAGCAGCGCGAACGACAGGGTCCCCATGAACACTGAAGCTTTCTTT

D: .
J: TRBJ1-4
size: many
V: TRBV6-1
length: 13
CDR3: CASTLGVSEKLFF
DNA: TGTGCCAGCACCCTAGGGGTCAGCGAAAAACTGTTTTTT

D: TRBD1
J: TRBJ2-7
size: many
V: TRBV24-1
length: 13
CDR3: CATSPTGSYEQYF
DNA: TGTGCCACCAGCCCGACAGGGAGCTACGAGCAGTACTTC

D: .
J: TRBJ1-4
size: .
V: TRBV28
length: 13
CDR3: CASSEGANEKLFF
DNA: TGTGCCAGCAGCGAAGGGGCTAATGAAAAACTGTTTTTT

D: TRBD1
J: TRBJ1-2
size: many
V: TRBV28
length: 15
CDR3: CASTLLTGLNYGYTF
DNA: TGTGCCAGCACCCTGCTGACAGGGTTGAACTATGGCTACACCTTC

D: .
J: TRBJ1-2
size: few
V: TRBV24-1
length: 13
CDR3: CATSDDEVYGYTF
DNA: TGTGCCACCAGTGATGACGAGGTGTATGGCTACACCTTC

D: .
J: TRBJ1-3
size: .
V: TRBV9
length: 14
CDR3: CASSDRVPGNTIYF
DNA: TGTGCCAGCAGCGACCGGGTCCCTGGAAACACCATATATTTT

D: .
J: TRBJ1-4
size: .
V: TRBV12-3/TRBV12-4
length: 14
CDR3: CASNWVGKGEKLFF
DNA: TGTGCCAGCAATTGGGTAGGGAAGGGTGAAAAACTGTTTTTT

D: .
J: TRBJ2-2
size: many
V: TRBV28
length: 16
CDR3: CASSLLGGRWTGELFF
DNA: TGTGCCAGCAGTTTATTGGGTGGGAGGTGGACCGGGGAGCTGTTTTTT

D: .
J: TRBJ2-3
size: many
V: TRBV20-1
length: 16
CDR3: CSASRPRGARTDTQYF
DNA: TGCAGTGCTAGCCGCCCTCGGGGCGCACGAACAGATACGCAGTATTTT

D: .
J: TRBJ1-4
size: few
V: TRBV6-2/TRBV6-3
length: 14
CDR3: CASSPTVANEKLFF
DNA: TGTGCCAGCAGTCCGACAGTGGCTAATGAAAAACTGTTTTTT

D: TRBD1
J: TRBJ2-5
size: .
V: TRBV10-1
length: 14
CDR3: CASSSFQGAGTQYF
DNA: TGCGCCAGCAGTTCTTTCCAGGGGGCCGGGACCCAGTACTTC

D: .
J: TRBJ2-7
size: many
V: TRBV6-6
length: 14
CDR3: CASSYGTQAYEQYF
DNA: TGTGCCAGCAGTTACGGGACACAAGCCTACGAGCAGTACTTC

D: .
J: TRBJ2-2
size: many
V: TRBV6-1
length: 14
CDR3: CASSESPNTGELFF
DNA: TGTGCCAGCAGTGAGAGTCCGAACACCGGGGAGCTGTTTTTT

D: TRBD1
J: TRBJ2-3
size: many
V: TRBV5-1
length: 14
CDR3: CASSSGQSTDTQYF
DNA: TGCGCCAGCAGCTCGGGACAGTCCACAGATACGCAGTATTTT

D: TRBD1
J: TRBJ2-2
size: .
V: TRBV29-1
length: 15
CDR3: CSVERRQGVTGELFF
DNA: TGCAGCGTTGAACGACGACAGGGGGTCACCGGGGAGCTGTTTTTT

D: .
J: TRBJ1-3
size: many
V: TRBV11-2
length: 16
CDR3: CASSWVAGSSGNTIYF
DNA: TGTGCCAGCAGCTGGGTGGCAGGGAGCTCTGGAAACACCATATATTTT

D: TRBD2
J: TRBJ2-5
size: .
V: TRBV6-6
length: 14
CDR3: CASSYPSGRETQYF
DNA: TGTGCCAGCAGTTACCCTAGCGGGAGGGAGACCCAGTACTTC

D: .
J: TRBJ2-5
size: once
V: TRBV12-3/TRBV12-4
length: 17
CDR3: CASSSVAERGSQETQYF
DNA: TGTGCCAGCAGTTCGGTCGCCGAGAGGGGGAGCCAAGAGACCCAGTACTTC

D: TRBD1
J: TRBJ2-1
size: many
V: TRBV7-9
length: 16
CDR3: CASSSGTGQPYNEQFF
DNA: TGTGCCAGCAGCTCAGGGACAGGGCAGCCCTACAATGAGCAGTTCTTC

D: TRBD1
J: TRBJ2-2
size: many
V: TRBV18
length: 15
CDR3: CASSKGQANTGELFF
DNA: TGTGCCAGCTCCAAGGGACAGGCGAACACCGGGGAGCTGTTTTTT

D: TRBD1
J: TRBJ2-1
size: many
V: TRBV28
length: 15
CDR3: CASSLPGTGNNEQFF
DNA: TGTGCCAGCAGTTTGCCCGGGACAGGGAACAATGAGCAGTTCTTC

D: .
J: TRBJ1-5
size: .
V: TRBV2
length: 14
CDR3: CASKGDSYNQPQHF
DNA: TGTGCCAGCAAGGGAGACAGCTACAATCAGCCCCAGCATTTT

D: TRBD1
J: TRBJ2-7
size: many
V: TRBV20-1
length: 13
CDR3: CSARDRVPYEQYF
DNA: TGCAGTGCTAGGGACAGGGTCCCCTACGAGCAGTACTTC

D: TRBD2
J: TRBJ2-1
size: many
V: TRBV27
length: 15
CDR3: CASSTLGTSNYEQFF
DNA: TGTGCCAGCAGTACACTCGGGACTAGTAATTATGAGCAGTTCTTC